Sequencing of this T cell receptor (beta chain) was carried out in a study of T cell responses to AZD1222 COVID-19 vaccine. As concerns this clone: Its antigen is unidentified.

Regarding the study as a whole: Unmutated regions of variants are reportedly targeted by nearly half of spike-specific TCRs. After the peak T cell response, and only then, were repertoires sampled.

Measured with immunoSEQ multiplex PCR; TCRdb has only the in-frame clones, and not every one. Here the sample spans approximately 110,000 clones, about 89% being singletons. The TCR sequence derives from an adult in good health. The sequencing used peripheral blood, collected on day 0 of AZD1222 vaccination.

The CDR3 protein is CASTSGRQNTEAFF. CDR3 nucleotide sequence: TGCGCCAGCACCTCGGGGCGGCAGAACACTGAAGCTTTCTTT. This chain joins TRBV5-1 and TRBJ1-1; D is perhaps TRBD1 (5 bases). The CDR3 covers 14 residues. V dropped 6 bases and J dropped 1 base, with 13 bases sitting between them. CDR1 and CDR2 (germline): SGHRS, YFSETQ.